Below are 8 T cell receptor beta chains sequenced from a single sample in a study of blood T cell repertoires in COVID-19. Clones were read by immunoSEQ multiplex PCR, and TCRdb kept only the in-frame ones, dropping some. The sample has over 120,000 clones, about three quarters seen once; the top ten hold roughly 2.9%. The sequenced material came from PBMCs or T cells enriched from blood (not recorded which). All receptors derive from a woman aged 50 to 60 who had recovered from COVID-19.

This rearrangement joins TRBV30 to TRBJ1-5; D ambiguous. V was cut by 1 base and J by 2 bases, with 9 bases left in between. This CDR3 region has 14 residues. Per germline, CDR1 GTSNPN and CDR2 SVGIG (reference sequence). The CDR3 loop is CAWSGGTRNQPQHF. The DNA of the CDR3 is TGTGCCTGGAGTGGCGGTACCCGCAATCAGCCCCAGCATTTT.

The V and J genes are TRBV4-1 and TRBJ1-4; 8 nucleotides align to TRBD1. Unmatched junction bases numbered 7, after V lost 0 bases and J lost 1 base. Germline-derived CDR1 and CDR2 are MGHRA and YSYEKL. The CDR3 extends over 18 amino acids. CDR3 in amino acids: CASSQDMDRVETNEKLFF. The CDR3 nucleotides are TGCGCCAGCAGCCAAGATATGGACAGGGTCGAAACTAATGAAAAACTGTTTTTT.

The sample holds a few counts of this clone. The chain joins TRBV19 to TRBJ2-6; no clear D. The CDR3 totals 14 residues. V gave up 3 bases and J gave up 1 base, with 4 bases separating them. In germline, CDR1 is LNHDA, CDR2 SQIVND (reference sequence). The CDR3 loop is CASSIVSGANVLTF. In DNA form, the CDR3 reads TGTGCCAGTAGTATCGTATCTGGGGCCAACGTCCTGACTTTC.

V and J are TRBV18 and TRBJ1-1, with D perhaps matching TRBD1 (6 bases). Germline-derived CDR1 and CDR2 are KGHSH and LQKENI. The CDR3 contains 14 residues. V was trimmed by 2 bases and J by 3 bases, leaving 10 bases between them. CDR3 DNA: TGTGCCAGCTCACCAACAGCAGGGGACACTGAAGCTTTCTTT. Protein product: CASSPTAGDTEAFF.

This clone has a handful of counts. The rearrangement joins TRBV11-3 to TRBJ1-5; no firm D call. The ends were cut back, 2 bases at V and 5 bases at J, with 7 bases in the middle. The CDR3 contains 13 residues. Germline assignment: CDR1 SGHNT and CDR2 YENEEA. As DNA, the CDR3 is TGTGCCAGCAGCTTACATGTTGATCAGCCCCAGCATTTT. Amino acids: CASSLHVDQPQHF.

The chain has TRBV2 and TRBJ2-1, with 8 bases lining up with TRBD2. The germline gives CDR1 SNHLY, CDR2 FYNNEI. CDR3 size: 16 residues. With V trimmed by 1 base and J by 7 bases, 9 bases remained unmatched. As DNA, the CDR3 is TGTGCCAGCAGTGAAGAGGCGGGGGGATTGTATAATGAGCAGTTCTTC. Protein product: CASSEEAGGLYNEQFF.

This rearrangement joins TRBV5-1 to TRBJ1-3; TRBD1 is a possible D gene (6 bases). In germline, CDR1 is SGHRS, CDR2 YFSETQ. V lost 3 bases and J lost 2, with 15 bases in between. CDR3 length equals 16 residues. The DNA for the CDR3 is TGCGCCAGCAGCTCGGACAGAACCTTCGCTGGAAACACCATATATTTT. Amino acid sequence: CASSSDRTFAGNTIYF.

The V gene is TRBV4-1, the J gene TRBJ1-5; TRBD1 matches at 7 bases. Trimming removed 3 bases from V and 3 bases from J; junction bases left unmatched: 11. The V gene's germline CDR1 is MGHRA and CDR2 YSYEKL. The CDR3 consists of 17 residues. CDR3 region: CASSHFDREGNNQPQHF. The CDR3 coding sequence is TGCGCCAGCAGCCATTTCGACAGGGAAGGGAACAATCAGCCCCAGCATTTT.